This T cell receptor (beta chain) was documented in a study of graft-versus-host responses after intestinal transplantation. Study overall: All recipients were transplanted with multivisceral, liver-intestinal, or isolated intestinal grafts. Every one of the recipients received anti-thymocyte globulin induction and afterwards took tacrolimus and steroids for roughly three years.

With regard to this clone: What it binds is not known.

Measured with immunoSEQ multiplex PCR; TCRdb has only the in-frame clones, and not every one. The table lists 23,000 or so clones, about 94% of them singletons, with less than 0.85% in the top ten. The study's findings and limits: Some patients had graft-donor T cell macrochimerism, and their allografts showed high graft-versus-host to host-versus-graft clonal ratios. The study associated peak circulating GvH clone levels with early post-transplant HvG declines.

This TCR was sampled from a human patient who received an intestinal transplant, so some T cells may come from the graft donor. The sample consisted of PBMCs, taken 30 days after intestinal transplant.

The CDR3, as DNA: TGCGCCAGCAGCCCCATGGGCACTGAAGCTTTCTTT. Translation gives CASSPMGTEAFF. The rearrangement uses TRBV5-1 and TRBJ1-1; no clear D gene. Germline CDR1 SGHRS, CDR2 YFSETQ. The CDR3 length is 12 residues. V lost 4 bases and J lost 4, with 8 bases in between.